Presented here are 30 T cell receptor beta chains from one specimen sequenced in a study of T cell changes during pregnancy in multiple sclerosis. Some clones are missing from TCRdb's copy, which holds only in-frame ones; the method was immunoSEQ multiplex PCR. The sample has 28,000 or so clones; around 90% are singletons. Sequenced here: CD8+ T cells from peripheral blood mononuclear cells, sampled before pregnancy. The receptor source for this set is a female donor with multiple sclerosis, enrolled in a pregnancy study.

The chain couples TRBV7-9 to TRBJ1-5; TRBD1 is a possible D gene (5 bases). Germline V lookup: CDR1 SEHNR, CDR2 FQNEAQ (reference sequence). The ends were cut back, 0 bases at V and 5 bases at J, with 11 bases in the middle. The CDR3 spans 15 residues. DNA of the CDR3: TGTGCCAGCAGCTTAGCGTCGGGCAGGGATCAGCCCCAGCATTTT. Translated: CASSLASGRDQPQHF.

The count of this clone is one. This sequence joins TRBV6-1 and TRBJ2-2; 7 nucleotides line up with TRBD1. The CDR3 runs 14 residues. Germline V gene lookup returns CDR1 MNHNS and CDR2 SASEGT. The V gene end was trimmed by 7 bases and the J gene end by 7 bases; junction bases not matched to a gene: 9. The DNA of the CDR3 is TGTGCCAGCAAAAGACAGGGTGATAGCGGGGAGCTGTTTTTT. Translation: CASKRQGDSGELFF.

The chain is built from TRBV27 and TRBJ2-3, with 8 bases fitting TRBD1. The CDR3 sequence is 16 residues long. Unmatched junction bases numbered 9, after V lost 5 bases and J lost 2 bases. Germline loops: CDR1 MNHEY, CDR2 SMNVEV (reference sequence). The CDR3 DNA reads TGTGCCAGCAGTGAAAACAGGGGGATGAACACAGATACGCAGTATTTT. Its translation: CASSENRGMNTDTQYF.

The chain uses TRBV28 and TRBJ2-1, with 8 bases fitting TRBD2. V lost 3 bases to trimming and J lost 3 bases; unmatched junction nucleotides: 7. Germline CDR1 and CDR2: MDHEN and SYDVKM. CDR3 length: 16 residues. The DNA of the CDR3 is TGTGCCAGCAGTTTCGGACGGGAGGGCCTCTACAATGAGCAGTTCTTC. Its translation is CASSFGREGLYNEQFF.

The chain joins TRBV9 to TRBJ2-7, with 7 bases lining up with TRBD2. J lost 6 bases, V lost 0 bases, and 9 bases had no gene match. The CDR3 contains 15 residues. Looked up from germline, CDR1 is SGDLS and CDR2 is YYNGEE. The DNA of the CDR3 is TGTGCCAGCAGCGTAGAGGCGGGAGCTCCCTCCGAGCAGTACTTC. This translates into CASSVEAGAPSEQYF.

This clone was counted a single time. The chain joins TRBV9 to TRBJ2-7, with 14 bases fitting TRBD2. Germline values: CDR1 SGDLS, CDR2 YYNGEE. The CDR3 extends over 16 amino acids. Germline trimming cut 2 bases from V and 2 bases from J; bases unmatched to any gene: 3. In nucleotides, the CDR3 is TGTGCCAGCAGCGTTGGGACTAGCGGGGGTACCTACGAGCAGTACTTC. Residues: CASSVGTSGGTYEQYF.

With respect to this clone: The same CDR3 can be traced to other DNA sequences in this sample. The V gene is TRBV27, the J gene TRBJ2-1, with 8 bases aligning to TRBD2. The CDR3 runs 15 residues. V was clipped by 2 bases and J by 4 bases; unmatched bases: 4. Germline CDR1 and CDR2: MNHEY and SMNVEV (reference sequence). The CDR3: CASSLGLAVYNEQFF. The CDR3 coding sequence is TGTGCCAGCAGTTTAGGACTAGCCGTTTACAATGAGCAGTTCTTC.

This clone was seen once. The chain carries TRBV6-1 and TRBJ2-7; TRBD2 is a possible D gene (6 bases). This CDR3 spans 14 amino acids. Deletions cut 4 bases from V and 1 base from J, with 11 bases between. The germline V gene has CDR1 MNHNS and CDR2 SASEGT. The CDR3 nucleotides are TGTGCCAGCAGTGTATACGGGGGATCCTACGAGCAGTACTTC. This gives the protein CASSVYGGSYEQYF.

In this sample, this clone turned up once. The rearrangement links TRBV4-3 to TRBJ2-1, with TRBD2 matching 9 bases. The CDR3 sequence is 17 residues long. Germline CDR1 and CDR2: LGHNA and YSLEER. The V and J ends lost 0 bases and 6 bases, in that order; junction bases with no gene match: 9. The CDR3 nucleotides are TGCGCCAGCAGCCAAGATATGGGGACTAGCATGGGCAATGAGCAGTTCTTC. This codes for CASSQDMGTSMGNEQFF.

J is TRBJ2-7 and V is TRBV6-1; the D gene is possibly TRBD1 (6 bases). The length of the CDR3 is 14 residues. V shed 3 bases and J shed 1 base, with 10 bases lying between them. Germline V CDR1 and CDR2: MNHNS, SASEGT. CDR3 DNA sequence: TGTGCCAGCAGTGACTTAGGGACATCCTACGAGCAGTACTTC. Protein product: CASSDLGTSYEQYF.

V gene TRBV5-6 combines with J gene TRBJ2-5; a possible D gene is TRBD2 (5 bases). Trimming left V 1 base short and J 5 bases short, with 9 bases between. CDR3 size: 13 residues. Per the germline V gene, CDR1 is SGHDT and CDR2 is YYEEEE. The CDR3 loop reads CASSLRGSETQYF. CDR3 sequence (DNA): TGTGCCAGCAGCTTGCGGGGTTCGGAGACCCAGTACTTC. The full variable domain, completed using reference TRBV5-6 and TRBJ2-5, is DAGVTQSPTHLIKTRGQQVTLRCSPKSGHDTVSWYQQALGQGPQFIFQYYEEEERQRGNFPDRFSGHQFPNYSSELNVNALLLGDSALYLCASSLRGSETQYFGPGTRLLVL.

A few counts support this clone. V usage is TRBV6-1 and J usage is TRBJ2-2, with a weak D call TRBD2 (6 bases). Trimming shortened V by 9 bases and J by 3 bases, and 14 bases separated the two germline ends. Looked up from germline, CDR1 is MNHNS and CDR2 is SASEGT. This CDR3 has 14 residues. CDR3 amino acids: CASRKTGDTGELFF. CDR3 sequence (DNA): TGTGCCAGTAGGAAGACGGGAGACACCGGGGAGCTGTTTTTT.

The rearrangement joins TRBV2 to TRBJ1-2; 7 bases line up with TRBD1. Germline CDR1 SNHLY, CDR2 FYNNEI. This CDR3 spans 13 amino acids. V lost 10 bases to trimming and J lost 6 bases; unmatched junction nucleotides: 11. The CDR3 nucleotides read TGTGCCAACCCCGGGACAGCAAACGATGGCTACACCTTC. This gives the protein CANPGTANDGYTF.

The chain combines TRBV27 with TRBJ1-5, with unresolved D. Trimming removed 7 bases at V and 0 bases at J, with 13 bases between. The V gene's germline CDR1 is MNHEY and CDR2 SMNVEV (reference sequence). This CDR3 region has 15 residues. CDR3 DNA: TGTGCCAGCAAACGGGATCCGTATAGCAATCAGCCCCAGCATTTT. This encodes CASKRDPYSNQPQHF.

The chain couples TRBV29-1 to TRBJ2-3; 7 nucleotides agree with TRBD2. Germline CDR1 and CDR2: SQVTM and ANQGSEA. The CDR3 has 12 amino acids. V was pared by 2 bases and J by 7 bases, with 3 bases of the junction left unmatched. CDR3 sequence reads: CSVERGGHTQYF. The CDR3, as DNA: TGCAGCGTTGAAAGGGGAGGGCATACGCAGTATTTT.

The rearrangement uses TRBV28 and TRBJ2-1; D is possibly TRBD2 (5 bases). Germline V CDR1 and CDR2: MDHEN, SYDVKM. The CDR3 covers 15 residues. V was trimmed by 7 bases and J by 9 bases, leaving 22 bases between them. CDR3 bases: TGTGCCAGCACCCCCCCCCGGGATCGATCTCGTGAGCAGTTCTTC. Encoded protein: CASTPPRDRSREQFF.

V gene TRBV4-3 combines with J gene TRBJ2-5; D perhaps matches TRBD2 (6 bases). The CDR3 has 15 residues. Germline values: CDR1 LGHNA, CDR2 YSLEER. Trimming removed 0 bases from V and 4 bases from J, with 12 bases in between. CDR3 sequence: CASSQDKLAPETQYF. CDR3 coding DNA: TGCGCCAGCAGCCAAGATAAACTAGCCCCAGAGACCCAGTACTTC.

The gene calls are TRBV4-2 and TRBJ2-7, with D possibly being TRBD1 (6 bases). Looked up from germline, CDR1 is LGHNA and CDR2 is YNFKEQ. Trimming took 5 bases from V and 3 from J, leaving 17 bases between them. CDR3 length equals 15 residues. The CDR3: CASSFVGQRNYEQYF. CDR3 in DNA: TGTGCCAGCAGCTTCGTTGGACAGAGGAACTACGAGCAGTACTTC.

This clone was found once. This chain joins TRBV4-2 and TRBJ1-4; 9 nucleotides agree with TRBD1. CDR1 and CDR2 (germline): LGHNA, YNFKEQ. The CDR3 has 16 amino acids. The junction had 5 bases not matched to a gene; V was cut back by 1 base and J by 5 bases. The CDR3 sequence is CASSQGVGTGNEKLFF. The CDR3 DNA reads TGTGCCAGCAGCCAAGGGGTCGGGACAGGGAATGAAAAACTGTTTTTT.

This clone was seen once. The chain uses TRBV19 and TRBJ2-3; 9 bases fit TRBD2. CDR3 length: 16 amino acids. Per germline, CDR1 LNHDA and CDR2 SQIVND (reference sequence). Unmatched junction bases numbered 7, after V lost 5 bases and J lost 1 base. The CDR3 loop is CASSSLAGVGTDTQYF. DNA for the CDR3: TGTGCCAGTAGTTCGTTAGCGGGAGTCGGCACAGATACGCAGTATTTT.

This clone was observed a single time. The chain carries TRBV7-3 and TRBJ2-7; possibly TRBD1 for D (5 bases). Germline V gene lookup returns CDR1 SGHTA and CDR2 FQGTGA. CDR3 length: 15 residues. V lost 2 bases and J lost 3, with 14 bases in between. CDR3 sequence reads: CASSLGSQAIYEQYF. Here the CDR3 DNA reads TGTGCCAGCAGCTTAGGGTCACAGGCAATCTACGAGCAGTACTTC.

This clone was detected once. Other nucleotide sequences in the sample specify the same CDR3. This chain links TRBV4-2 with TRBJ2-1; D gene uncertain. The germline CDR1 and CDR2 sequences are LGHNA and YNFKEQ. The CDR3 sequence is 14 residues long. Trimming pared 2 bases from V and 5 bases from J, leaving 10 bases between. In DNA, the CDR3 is TGTGCCAGCAGCCAACTTCTAGAGGACAATGAGCAGTTCTTC. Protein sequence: CASSQLLEDNEQFF.

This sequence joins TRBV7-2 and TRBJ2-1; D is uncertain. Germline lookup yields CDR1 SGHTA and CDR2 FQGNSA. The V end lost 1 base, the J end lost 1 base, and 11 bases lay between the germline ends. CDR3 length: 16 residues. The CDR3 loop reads CASSLGFEQSYNEQFF. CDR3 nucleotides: TGTGCCAGCAGCTTAGGCTTCGAACAGTCCTACAATGAGCAGTTCTTC. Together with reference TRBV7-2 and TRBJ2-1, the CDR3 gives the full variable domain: GAGVSQSPSNKVTEKGKDVELRCDPISGHTALYWYRQSLGQGLEFLIYFQGNSAPDKSGLPSDRFSAERTGGSVSTLTIQRTQQEDSAVYLCASSLGFEQSYNEQFFGPGTRLTVL.

As DNA, the CDR3 is TGTGCCAGAGTCCGGGACAGAGGCTACGAGCAGTACTTC. Protein sequence: CARVRDRGYEQYF. V is TRBV2 and J is TRBJ2-7; TRBD1 matches 7 bases. V shed 9 bases, J shed 3 bases, and the junction held 8 bases outside the gene matches. Germline loops: CDR1 SNHLY, CDR2 FYNNEI. CDR3 length equals 13 residues.

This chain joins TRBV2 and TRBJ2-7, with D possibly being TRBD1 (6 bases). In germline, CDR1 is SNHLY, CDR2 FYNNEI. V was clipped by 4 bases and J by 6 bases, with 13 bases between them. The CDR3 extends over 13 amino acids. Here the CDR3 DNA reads TGTGCCAGCAGTGGGTTACAGGGATTCGAGCAGTACTTC. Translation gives CASSGLQGFEQYF.

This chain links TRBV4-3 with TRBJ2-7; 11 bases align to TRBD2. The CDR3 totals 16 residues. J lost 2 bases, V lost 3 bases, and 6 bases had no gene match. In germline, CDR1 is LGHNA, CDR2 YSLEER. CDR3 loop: CASSHQTSGAPYEQYF. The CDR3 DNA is TGCGCCAGCAGCCACCAGACTAGCGGGGCGCCCTACGAGCAGTACTTC.

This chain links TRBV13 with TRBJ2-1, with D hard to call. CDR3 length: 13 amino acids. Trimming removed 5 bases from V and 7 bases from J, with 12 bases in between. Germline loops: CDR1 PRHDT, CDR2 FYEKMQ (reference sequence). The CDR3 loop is CASSPSRWNEQFF. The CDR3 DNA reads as TGTGCCAGCAGCCCCTCGAGATGGAATGAGCAGTTCTTC.

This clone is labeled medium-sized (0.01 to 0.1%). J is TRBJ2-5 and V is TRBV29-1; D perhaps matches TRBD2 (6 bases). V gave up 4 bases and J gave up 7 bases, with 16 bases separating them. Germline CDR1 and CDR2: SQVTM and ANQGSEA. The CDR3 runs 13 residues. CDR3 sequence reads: CSVARGDSGTQYF. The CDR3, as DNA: TGCAGCGTTGCTCGAGGGGATAGCGGGACCCAGTACTTC.

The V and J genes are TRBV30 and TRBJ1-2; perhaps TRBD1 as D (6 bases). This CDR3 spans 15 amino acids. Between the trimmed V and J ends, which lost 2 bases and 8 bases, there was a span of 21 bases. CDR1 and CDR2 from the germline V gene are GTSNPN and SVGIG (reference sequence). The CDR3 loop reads CAWSKQQNRVYGYTF. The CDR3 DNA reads TGTGCCTGGAGTAAACAACAAAACAGGGTTTACGGCTACACCTTC.

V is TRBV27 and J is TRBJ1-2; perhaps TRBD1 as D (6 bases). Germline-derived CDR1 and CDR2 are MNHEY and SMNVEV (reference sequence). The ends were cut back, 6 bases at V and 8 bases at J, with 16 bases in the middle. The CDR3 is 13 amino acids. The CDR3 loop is CASSVGGGAGYTF. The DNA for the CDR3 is TGTGCCAGCAGCGTGGGTGGGGGGGCAGGCTACACCTTC.